This T cell receptor (beta chain) is from a study of CD8 T cells in ankylosing spondylitis. Study-wide results and caveats: The study looked at matched synovial fluid samples from ankylosing spondylitis patients. Disease-linked clones were reported to be significantly enriched there.

This clonotype was seen many times. Its matching antigen is unknown. TCRdb called the 5' RACE reads again in MiXCR, with one record for every CDR3 protein. The table records 200,000 or so distinct CDR3 sequences, roughly 18% of them present only once. This CDR3 is built from 16 residues. Germline loops: CDR1 LGHNA, CDR2 YNFKEQ. V trimming: 2 bases; J trimming: 0 bases; junction bases outside the gene matches: 6. The TCR was taken from a male donor aged 10 to 35 with ankylosing spondylitis or in good health (not recorded which). This chain connects TRBV4-2 to TRBJ1-1, with 7 nucleotides matching TRBD1. Sequenced input: blood, either unsorted or a sorted T cell fraction (not recorded which). This chain's CDR3 is CASSQRGRQVNTEAFF. The DNA for the CDR3 is TGTGCCAGCAGCCAAAGGGGGCGCCAGGTGAACACTGAAGCTTTCTTT.